This T cell receptor (beta chain) was recovered during a study of blood T cells in healthy people across ages. Whole-study findings and limits: Naive T cell percentage showed a strong correlation with TCR beta diversity.

Alongside a J-beta primer mix, a sample-barcoded 5' primer served in a second PCR lasting about 7 to 11 cycles. Each CDR3 protein gets one entry after TCRdb re-called the 5' RACE reads with MiXCR. The sample includes 800,000 or so distinct CDR3 sequences, approximately 25% of them seen just once. A remark on this clonotype: Its antigen is as yet unknown.

Caucasian individuals from Russia who were healthy and aged roughly 6 to 95 acted as donors. This CDR3 has 17 amino acids. Germline V CDR1 and CDR2: SGHRS, YFSETQ. With V trimmed by 4 bases and J by 4 bases, 7 bases remained unmatched. A further study also used this sample, focusing on T cells of mothers and their children. From that second work: Slightly, though not significantly, more overlap was seen in related than in unrelated mother-child pairs. The authors identified no persistent microchimeric T cell clones.

This clonotype was obtained from a boy younger than 18 in good health. The J gene is TRBJ2-3, the V gene TRBV5-1; 15 bases fit TRBD2. The sample comprised blood. This chain's CDR3 is CASSGGLAGGVADTQYF. The CDR3 nucleotides are TGCGCCAGCAGCGGGGGACTAGCGGGAGGAGTGGCAGATACGCAGTATTTT.